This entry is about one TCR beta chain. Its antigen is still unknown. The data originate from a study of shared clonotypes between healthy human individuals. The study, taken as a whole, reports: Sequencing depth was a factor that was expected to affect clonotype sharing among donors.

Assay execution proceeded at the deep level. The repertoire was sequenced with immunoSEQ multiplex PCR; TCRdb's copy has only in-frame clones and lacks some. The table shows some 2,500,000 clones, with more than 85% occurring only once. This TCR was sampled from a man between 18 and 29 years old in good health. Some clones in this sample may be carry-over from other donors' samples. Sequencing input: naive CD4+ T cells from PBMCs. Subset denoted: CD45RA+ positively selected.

CDR3 amino acids: CASSRRGNTEAFF. The CDR3 DNA reads as TGTGCCAGCTCCCGCAGGGGTAACACTGAAGCTTTCTTT. The chain joins TRBV18 to TRBJ1-1, with a tentative D call TRBD1 (6 bases). V was trimmed by 6 bases and J by 2 bases, leaving 10 bases between them. Germline-derived CDR1 and CDR2 are KGHSH and LQKENI. CDR3 length equals 13 residues.